This T cell receptor (beta chain) is drawn from a study of blood T cell repertoires in COVID-19. At the level of the study: Spain, Italy and the United States supplied samples that represented acute and convalescent COVID-19. T cells, B-cell-depleted T cells, or PBMCs supplied cDNA or gDNA.

Original methodology: Counts of nucleated cells, estimated from reference gene primer amplification, were obtained. Only in-frame clones appear in the TCRdb table, and some are missing; sequencing was by immunoSEQ multiplex PCR. V, J and clone size derive from that table, while D and trimming were established from the DNA sequence. The sample shows 20,000 to 25,000 clones, about 89% of them seen only once. Germline values: CDR1 LNHDA, CDR2 SQIVND (reference sequence). The V gene end was trimmed by 0 bases and the J gene end by 6 bases; junction bases not matched to a gene: 6. The CDR3 spans 16 residues.

The specimen was peripheral blood. The rearrangement uses TRBV19 and TRBJ2-4; 9 bases are shared with TRBD2. The origin of this receptor is a human donor with active COVID-19. The donor label of this sample is uncertain. The CDR3 DNA is TGTGCCAGTAGTATAGAACCAGCGGGGGGTAGAAACATTCAGTACTTC. Encoded protein: CASSIEPAGGRNIQYF.